The rows below give T cell receptor beta chains drawn from one sample of a study of shared clonotypes between healthy human individuals. Generated by immunoSEQ multiplex PCR, the TCRdb table keeps only in-frame clones and is missing some. The table shows roughly 810,000 clones, with about 96% occurring only once. Sequenced: naive CD8+ T cells sorted from blood. The receptors were gathered from a man aged 25 to 45 in good health. Both conserved end residues are part of each CDR3. D genes are given only for firm matches.

TRBV5-5,NA,TRBJ1-3,CASSDVLAAGNTIYF
TRBV7-2,TRBD2,TRBJ2-5,CASSLDPGLSSGRATQYF
TRBV4-1,NA,TRBJ1-2,CASSQKGGYTF
TRBV7-8,TRBD1,TRBJ2-7,CASSPPGQGYEQYF
TRBV2,NA,TRBJ2-4,CAALAERSIQYF
TRBV7-9,NA,TRBJ2-6,CASSSPPGTNVLTF
TRBV7-9,TRBD2,TRBJ2-7,CASSFRGGYEQYF
TRBV7-8,NA,TRBJ2-1,CASSEIPSSSNEQFF
TRBV5-6,TRBD1,TRBJ2-1,CASSRYLDRGINNEQFF
TRBV6-5,NA,TRBJ1-1,CASSYEGTEAFF
TRBV7-9,NA,TRBJ2-5,CASSPRGPNQETQYF
TRBV7-9,TRBD1,TRBJ2-7,CASSSRGPPYEQYF
TRBV6-5,TRBD1,TRBJ1-1,CATLPADRGAAFF
TRBV15,NA,TRBJ2-2,CATSSRGGGELFF
TRBV4-3,NA,TRBJ1-3,CASSQDGVNTIYF
TRBV20-1,NA,TRBJ2-7,CSARLGSEQYF
TRBV4-1,NA,TRBJ2-1,CASSQPGLYNEQFF